The rows below give T cell receptor beta chains drawn from one sample of a study of human T cells and chemical hapten exposure. TCRdb called the RACE reads again in MiXCR, with one record for every CDR3 protein. Of 180,000 or so distinct CDR3 sequences listed, around 30% are singletons. Sequenced here: whole blood, sampled in connection with sensitization to the hapten diphenylcyclopropenone (DPC). Receptors originate from a woman aged 30 to 39 with alopecia areata. Some clones in this sample may be carry-over from other donors' samples. Each CDR3 is given with its conserved first and last residue. A D gene is named only where the DNA matches it firmly. Clone size appears in some rows only: once, few, many, or a class for an expanded clone.

>TRBV7-2|TRBJ1-2|many|TRBD1
CASSPRTGFGTNYGYTF
TGTGCCAGCTCCCCGAGGACAGGGTTTGGAACTAACTATGGCTACACCTTC
>TRBV2|TRBJ1-5|NA|TRBD1
CASSERVGRGPNQPQHF
TGTGCCAGCAGTGAAAGAGTCGGCAGGGGGCCCAATCAGCCCCAGCATTTT
>TRBV28|TRBJ1-2|few|NA
CASSLQGRYTF
TGTGCCAGCAGTTTACAGGGCCGCTACACCTTC
>TRBV7-2|TRBJ2-3|NA|NA
CASSLFGLSTDTQYF
TGTGCCAGCAGCTTATTCGGTCTTAGCACAGATACGCAGTATTTT
>TRBV13|TRBJ1-6|NA|NA
CASSLQQSPLHF
TGTGCCAGCAGCTTACAGCAATCACCCCTCCACTTT
>TRBV29-1|TRBJ2-7|many|TRBD1
CSVGTGTGIDGEQYF
TGCAGCGTAGGTACCGGGACAGGGATCGACGGCGAGCAGTACTTC
>TRBV29-1|TRBJ2-2|many|TRBD1
CSAGTGNTGELFF
TGCAGCGCTGGGACAGGAAACACCGGGGAGCTGTTTTTT
>TRBV9|TRBJ2-3|NA|TRBD2
CASSALAGSTTDTQYF
TGTGCCAGCAGCGCGTTAGCGGGATCGACCACAGATACGCAGTATTTT
>TRBV29-1|TRBJ1-2|NA|NA
CSVEFVGSDYGYTF
TGCAGCGTTGAATTCGTGGGCAGCGACTATGGCTACACCTTC
>TRBV20-1|TRBJ2-7|few|NA
CSASGGLAYEQYF
TGCAGTGCTAGCGGAGGACTTGCCTACGAGCAGTACTTC
>TRBV29-1|TRBJ1-2|NA|NA
CSVAGRTNEKRGYTF
TGCAGCGTTGCAGGCCGGACCAACGAAAAACGTGGCTACACCTTC
>TRBV20-1|TRBJ1-1|NA|NA
CSARWFQGRNTEAFF
TGCAGTGCTAGGTGGTTTCAGGGACGGAACACTGAAGCTTTCTTT
>TRBV3-1|TRBJ2-7|NA|NA
CASSQDRAGAYEQYF
TGTGCCAGCAGCCAAGACCGGGCAGGAGCCTACGAGCAGTACTTC
>TRBV6-5|TRBJ2-2|NA|NA
CASSYGSHQSTGELFF
TGTGCCAGCAGTTACGGGTCTCATCAGAGCACCGGGGAGCTGTTTTTT